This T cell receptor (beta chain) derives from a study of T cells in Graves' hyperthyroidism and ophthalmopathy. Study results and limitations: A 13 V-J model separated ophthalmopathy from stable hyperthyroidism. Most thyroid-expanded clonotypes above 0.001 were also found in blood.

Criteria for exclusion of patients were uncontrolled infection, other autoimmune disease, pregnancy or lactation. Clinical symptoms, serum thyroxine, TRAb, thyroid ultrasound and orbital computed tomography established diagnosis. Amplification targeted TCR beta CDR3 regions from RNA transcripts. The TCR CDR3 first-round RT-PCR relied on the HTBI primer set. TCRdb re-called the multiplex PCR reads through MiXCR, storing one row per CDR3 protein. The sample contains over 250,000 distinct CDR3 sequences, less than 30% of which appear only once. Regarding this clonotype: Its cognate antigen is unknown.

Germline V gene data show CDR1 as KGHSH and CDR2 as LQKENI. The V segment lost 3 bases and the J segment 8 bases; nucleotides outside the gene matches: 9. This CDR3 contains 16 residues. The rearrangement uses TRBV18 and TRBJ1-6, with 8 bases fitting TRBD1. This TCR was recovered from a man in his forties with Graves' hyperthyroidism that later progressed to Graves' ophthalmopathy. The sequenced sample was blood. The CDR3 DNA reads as TGTGCCAGCTCACCTATGTCAGGGGGCGCGTATTCACCCCTCCACTTT. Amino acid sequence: CASSPMSGGAYSPLHF. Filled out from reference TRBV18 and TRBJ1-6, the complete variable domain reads NAGVMQNPRHLVRRRGQEARLRCSPMKGHSHVYWYRQLPEEGLKFMVYLQKENIIDESGMPKERFSAEFPKEGPSILRIQQVVRGDSAAYFCASSPMSGGAYSPLHFGNGTRLTVT.